One sample yielded the 13 T cell receptor delta chains listed below, sequenced in a study of gamma-delta T cells after stem cell transplantation. TCRdb applied CATT to the RT-PCR reads for clone calling. Here the sample spans 10,000 to 12,000 delta-chain clones, around two fifths being singletons. Sequencing was done on a sample of gamma-delta T cells. All receptors derive from a human donor. It is not recorded whose cells these are; they may come from a transplant donor.

The genes are TRDV1 and TRDJ1, with 8 bases lining up with TRDD3. J was trimmed by 8 bases and V by 5 bases; bases with no gene match: 25. The CDR3 length is 19 residues. From germline, CDR1 is TSWWSYY and CDR2 QGS. This chain's CDR3 is CALGTGTSCTLGVRYKLIF. CDR3 DNA: TGTGCTCTTGGGACCGGAACCTCCTGCACACTGGGGGTCAGATACAAACTCATCTTT.

The rearrangement links TRDV3 to TRDJ1; the match to TRDD3 covers 7 bases. The trim removed 5 bases at V and 0 bases at J, leaving 27 bases unmatched. CDR3 length: 20 residues. Germline values: CDR1 TVYSNPD, CDR2 GDNSRS (reference sequence). CDR3 protein: CALTRIQVPGGEPHTDKLIF. Here the CDR3 DNA reads TGTGCCCTTACAAGGATACAGGTGCCTGGGGGCGAGCCCCACACCGATAAACTCATCTTT.

This chain connects TRDV2 to TRDJ3; 7 bases agree with TRDD3. The CDR3 sequence is 19 residues long. The germline V gene encodes CDR1 GEAIGNYY and CDR2 EKD. Germline trimming cut 3 bases from V and 0 bases from J; bases unmatched to any gene: 10. CDR3 sequence reads: CACDRWGPPGSWDTRQMFF. CDR3 DNA: TGTGCCTGTGACCGCTGGGGGCCCCCTGGCTCCTGGGACACCCGACAGATGTTTTTC.

This clone appeared a few times. This chain uses TRDV1 with TRDJ1; 9 bases line up with TRDD3. V was clipped by 3 bases and J by 5 bases; unmatched bases: 13. The CDR3 length is 17 residues. The germline CDR1 and CDR2 sequences are TSWWSYY and QGS. The CDR3 region is CALGEPILGDYEDKLIF. Written as DNA, the CDR3 is TGTGCTCTTGGGGAGCCTATTCTGGGGGATTACGAGGATAAACTCATCTTT.

Comments on this clone: Given a much more abundant clone one base away, this may be a read error. The genes are TRDV1 and TRDJ2; TRDD3 agrees at 9 bases. The CDR3 is 21 residues long. The germline V gene has CDR1 TSWWSYY and CDR2 QGS. In nucleotides, the CDR3 is TGTGCTGTTGGGGAACTAAAGTCGGAGGGGATACGCAAATCTTTGACAGCACAACTCTTCTTT. The encoded protein is CAVGELKSEGIRKSLTAQLFF.

This clone was seen just once. The chain recombines TRDV1 with TRDJ1; 11 bases are shared with TRDD3. This CDR3 is 21 amino acids long. Germline V gives CDR1 TSWWSYY, CDR2 QGS. The J segment lost 4 bases and the V segment lost 2 bases, leaving 21 bases of the junction unmatched. This CDR3 reads CALGETSAYGTYWGICDKLIF. In DNA, the CDR3 is TGTGCTCTTGGGGAAACGTCTGCCTACGGGACCTACTGGGGGATATGCGATAAACTCATCTTT.

The V call is TRDV1, the J call TRDJ1, with D perhaps matching TRDD2 or TRDD3 (6 bases each). V shed 5 bases and J shed 0 bases, with 22 bases lying between them. This CDR3 spans 18 amino acids. Germline V gene lookup returns CDR1 TSWWSYY and CDR2 QGS. The CDR3 bases are TGTGCTCTTGGGAAAAACCCATCCTACTGGGAGTACACCGATAAACTCATCTTT. This encodes CALGKNPSYWEYTDKLIF.

The chain combines TRDV1 with TRDJ1; the match to TRDD3 covers 11 bases. Per germline, CDR1 TSWWSYY and CDR2 QGS. V gave up 0 bases and J gave up 0 bases; unmatched junction bases: 30. This CDR3 is 26 amino acids long. This CDR3 reads CALGELGTPPDLRGYWGIRYTDKLIF. The CDR3 nucleotides are TGTGCTCTTGGGGAACTGGGAACCCCACCAGATCTTAGGGGGTACTGGGGGATAAGGTACACCGATAAACTCATCTTT.

The genes are TRDV1 and TRDJ1; D not certain. Germline V gene sequence: CDR1 TSWWSYY, CDR2 QGS. The CDR3 loop spans 17 amino acids. Between the trimmed V and J ends, which lost 11 bases and 0 bases, there was a span of 25 bases. The CDR3 bases are TGTGCTATTGAGGTCTGCGTGACGGGGTTCTACACCGATAAACTCATCTTT. Protein: CAIEVCVTGFYTDKLIF.

In its sample, this clone ranks as medium-sized. This rearrangement joins TRAV29/DV5 to TRDJ1; unclear D gene. The V gene's germline CDR1 is NSMFDY and CDR2 ISSIKDK. Trimming left V 3 bases short and J 0 bases short, with 15 bases between. The CDR3 is 15 residues long. Here the CDR3 DNA reads TGTGCAGCAACCATCCTTTCCCGTGACACCGATAAACTCATCTTT. It encodes CAATILSRDTDKLIF.

This clone was picked up a small number of times. The rearrangement joins TRDV1 to TRDJ1, with D unclear. Germline CDR1 TSWWSYY, CDR2 QGS. Trimming cost V 8 bases and J 0 bases, with 13 bases left between them. This CDR3 comprises 14 residues. For the CDR3, the DNA is TGTGCTCTTTGGGCCCGAAAGAACACCGATAAACTCATCTTT. Amino acid sequence: CALWARKNTDKLIF.

This clone was observed a few times. The V call is TRDV1, the J call TRDJ1; no definite D call. V lost 7 bases and J 2 bases, leaving 20 bases between the germline ends. Germline loops: CDR1 TSWWSYY, CDR2 QGS. The length of the CDR3 is 16 residues. CDR3 sequence reads: CALVRTHNKGTDKLIF. The CDR3 coding sequence is TGTGCTCTTGTGCGGACCCATAACAAAGGGACCGATAAACTCATCTTT.

This clone appeared a few times. The chain links TRDV1 to TRDJ1, with 13 bases aligning to TRDD3. Germline lookup yields CDR1 TSWWSYY and CDR2 QGS. V shed 2 bases and J 0 bases; nucleotides not matched to a gene: 36. CDR3 length: 28 amino acids. This CDR3 reads CALGEGGAPGSHKLLGDTRIPYTDKLIF. CDR3 DNA sequence: TGTGCTCTTGGGGAAGGAGGGGCTCCTGGGTCCCACAAATTACTGGGGGATACGCGAATACCTTACACCGATAAACTCATCTTT.